These 29 T cell receptor beta chains were sequenced from one sample in a study of control samples from healthy donors and cancer patients. Some clones are missing from TCRdb's copy, which holds only in-frame ones; the method was immunoSEQ multiplex PCR. The sample lists 100,000 to 150,000 clones, roughly nine tenths seen once, with 1.5% to 2% in the top ten. The sample comprised blood. All receptors come from a man aged 18 to 30 in good health.

The genes are TRBV18 and TRBJ2-2; 7 bases line up with TRBD1. The CDR3 spans 15 residues. V lost 3 bases to trimming and J lost 0 bases; unmatched junction nucleotides: 1. Germline V lookup: CDR1 KGHSH, CDR2 LQKENI. The CDR3 DNA is TGTGCCAGCTCACCGGGACAGACGAACACCGGGGAGCTGTTTTTT. Its protein product is CASSPGQTNTGELFF. The full variable domain, rest sourced from reference TRBV18 and TRBJ2-2, is NAGVMQNPRHLVRRRGQEARLRCSPMKGHSHVYWYRQLPEEGLKFMVYLQKENIIDESGMPKERFSAEFPKEGPSILRIQQVVRGDSAAYFCASSPGQTNTGELFFGEGSRLTVL.

In regard to this clone: This may be a read error, as it is one base from a much larger clone. The chain links TRBV6-5 to TRBJ1-2, with D possibly being TRBD1 (5 bases). Trimming removed 4 bases at V and 6 bases at J, with 6 bases between. The CDR3 is 11 residues long. The germline gives CDR1 MNHEY, CDR2 SVGAGI. CDR3 nucleotides: TGTGCCAGCAGTTTGGGGGATGGCTACACCTTC. The encoded protein is CASSLGDGYTF.

The chain recombines TRBV6-6 with TRBJ2-6; weak D call: TRBD1 (5 bases). The CDR3 is made up of 15 amino acids. V shed 4 bases and J shed 0 bases, with 7 bases lying between them. CDR1 MNHNY and CDR2 SVGAGI come from the germline V gene (reference sequence). The DNA of the CDR3 is TGTGCCAGCAGTTCCCAGGGCTCTGGGGCCAACGTCCTGACTTTC. Translating gives CASSSQGSGANVLTF.

V is TRBV11-2 and J is TRBJ2-5, with D unresolved. CDR1 and CDR2 (germline): SGHAT, FQNNGV. The CDR3 covers 18 residues. V lost 2 bases and J lost 1, with 20 bases in between. In DNA form, the CDR3 reads TGTGCCAGCAGCTTACCCGAGGCAAAGGTGAAATTCCAAGAGACCCAGTACTTC. The encoded protein is CASSLPEAKVKFQETQYF. The full variable domain, with the rest looked up from reference TRBV11-2 and TRBJ2-5, is EAGVAQSPRYKIIEKRQSVAFWCNPISGHATLYWYQQILGQGPKLLIQFQNNGVVDDSQLPKDRFSAERLKGVDSTLKIQPAKLEDSAVYLCASSLPEAKVKFQETQYFGPGTRLLVL.

The rearrangement joins TRBV11-3 to TRBJ2-2; tentatively, D is TRBD1 (5 bases). CDR3 length: 14 residues. Germline V gene lookup returns CDR1 SGHNT and CDR2 YENEEA. The V and J ends lost 2 bases and 3 bases respectively, with 7 bases between them. CDR3 amino acids: CASSLSRDTGELFF. CDR3 DNA: TGTGCCAGCAGCTTATCCAGGGACACCGGGGAGCTGTTTTTT. The whole variable domain, filled in from reference TRBV11-3 and TRBJ2-2, reads EAGVVQSPRYKIIEKKQPVAFWCNPISGHNTLYWYLQNLGQGPELLIRYENEEAVDDSQLPKDRFSAERLKGVDSTLKIQPAELGDSAVYLCASSLSRDTGELFFGEGSRLTVL.

CDR3 nucleotides: TGCGCCAGCAGCCAGGGGACAGCGACGCAGCCCCAGCATTTT. Amino acid sequence: CASSQGTATQPQHF. The rearrangement uses TRBV4-1 and TRBJ1-5, with TRBD1 matching 7 bases. The CDR3 length is 14 residues. The trim removed 3 bases at V and 7 bases at J, leaving 6 bases unmatched. Germline lookup yields CDR1 MGHRA and CDR2 YSYEKL.

The rearrangement links TRBV12-3 or TRBV12-4 to TRBJ2-7; maybe TRBD2 (6 bases). There are 12 residues in the CDR3. V was trimmed by 6 bases and J by 3 bases, leaving 9 bases between them. The CDR3 nucleotides are TGTGCCAGCAGCGGGACTGTCTACGAGCAGTACTTC. It specifies CASSGTVYEQYF.

The chain is built from TRBV6-1 and TRBJ1-1, with D uncertain. The V gene's germline CDR1 is MNHNS and CDR2 SASEGT. Trimming stripped 1 base from V and 4 bases from J, with 10 bases between. The CDR3 runs 14 residues. CDR3 residues: CASSEDGVGTEAFF. The CDR3 DNA reads TGTGCCAGCAGTGAAGACGGGGTGGGCACTGAAGCTTTCTTT.

V usage is TRBV5-5 and J usage is TRBJ1-2; D ambiguous. The length of the CDR3 is 13 residues. Germline CDR1 and CDR2: SGHKS and YYEKEE (reference sequence). Trimming took 1 base from V and 8 from J, leaving 12 bases between them. CDR3 DNA sequence: TGTGCCAGCAGCTTGAGGGCCGACGGGGGCTACACCTTC. This translates into CASSLRADGGYTF.

This clone appeared a single time. The CDR3 coding sequence is TGTGCCAGTAGTATGCCAGCTAATGAAAAACTGTTTTTT. Residues: CASSMPANEKLFF. The rearrangement uses TRBV19 and TRBJ1-4; no definite D call. Germline V gene data show CDR1 as LNHDA and CDR2 as SQIVND (reference sequence). CDR3 length: 13 amino acids. V lost 3 bases to trimming and J lost 3 bases, with 5 bases between them.

This clone was seen a few times. CDR3: CASSLGGVEAKNIQYF. The CDR3 DNA reads TGTGCCAGCAGCTTAGGGGGGGTGGAAGCCAAAAACATTCAGTACTTC. V usage is TRBV7-2 and J usage is TRBJ2-4, with a weak D call TRBD2 (6 bases). Trimming left V 1 base short and J 0 bases short, with 10 bases between. Germline CDR1 SGHTA, CDR2 FQGNSA. CDR3 length: 16 amino acids.

This chain joins TRBV19 and TRBJ1-1; 11 nucleotides line up with TRBD1. The V segment lost 5 bases and the J segment 4 bases; nucleotides outside the gene matches: 9. The CDR3 loop spans 16 amino acids. CDR1 is LNHDA and CDR2 is SQIVND in the germline V gene (reference sequence). The CDR3 protein is CASSDRTGGARTEAFF. The CDR3 nucleotides read TGTGCCAGTAGTGATCGGACAGGGGGCGCACGCACTGAAGCTTTCTTT.

The chain joins TRBV18 to TRBJ1-1; TRBD1 matches at 8 bases. The germline V gene has CDR1 KGHSH and CDR2 LQKENI. This CDR3 contains 14 residues. V lost 5 bases, J lost 5 bases, and 7 bases stayed unmatched. CDR3 sequence: CASSGQGGGTEAFF. Here the CDR3 DNA reads TGTGCCAGCTCAGGACAGGGCGGAGGGACTGAAGCTTTCTTT.

This chain joins TRBV4-3 and TRBJ1-2; 9 nucleotides agree with TRBD1. The ends lost 0 bases at V and 5 bases at J; junction bases unmatched: 1. Germline CDR1 and CDR2: LGHNA and YSLEER. The CDR3 extends over 14 amino acids. The CDR3 nucleotides are TGCGCCAGCAGCCAAGATGGGACAGGGTATGGCTACACCTTC. Protein sequence: CASSQDGTGYGYTF.

This clone has only one observation. V usage is TRBV3-1 (or the pseudogene TRBV3-2) and J usage is TRBJ2-1; D might be TRBD1 or TRBD2, each matching 5 bases. The CDR3 has 16 amino acids. Between the trimmed V and J ends, which lost 3 bases and 9 bases, there was a span of 21 bases. The germline V gene encodes CDR1 LGHDT and CDR2 YNNKEL (reference sequence). The CDR3 coding sequence is TGTGCCAGCAGCCATTTTTCCAGGGACGTAAGGGGTGAGCAGTTCTTC. It encodes CASSHFSRDVRGEQFF.

The V gene is TRBV15, the J gene TRBJ1-6, with D maybe TRBD1 (5 bases). Germline values: CDR1 LNHNV, CDR2 YYDKDF (reference sequence). Trimming cost V 0 bases and J 7 bases, with 13 bases left between them. This CDR3 is 16 amino acids long. Written as DNA, the CDR3 is TGTGCCACCAGCAGAGACCCGGGACGGCGAAATTCACCCCTCCACTTT. Encoded protein: CATSRDPGRRNSPLHF.

This rearrangement joins TRBV29-1 to TRBJ2-2, with D uncertain. This CDR3 has 11 residues. Trimming cost V 4 bases and J 4 bases, with 4 bases left between them. From germline, CDR1 is SQVTM and CDR2 ANQGSEA. CDR3 in amino acids: CSVGITGELFF. CDR3 nucleotides: TGCAGCGTTGGGATCACCGGGGAGCTGTTTTTT.

This clone occurred once. The J gene is TRBJ2-7, the V gene TRBV6-2 or TRBV6-3; D possibly matches TRBD1 or TRBD2 (5 bases each). V was shortened by 4 bases and J by 1 base, with 14 bases between the two germline ends. The CDR3 covers 15 residues. CDR1 is MNHEY, CDR2 SVGEGT, per germline. CDR3 protein: CASSSPRDGSYEQYF. The CDR3 nucleotides are TGTGCCAGCAGTTCCCCCCGGGACGGATCCTACGAGCAGTACTTC.

The gene calls are TRBV10-2 and TRBJ2-5; D ambiguous. CDR1 is WSHSY and CDR2 is SAAADI in the germline V gene. Trimming took off 3 bases at V and 2 bases at J, with 7 bases between the two ends. This CDR3 comprises 13 residues. The CDR3 sequence: CASSDWLQETQYF. In DNA form, the CDR3 reads TGCGCCAGCAGTGACTGGTTACAAGAGACCCAGTACTTC.

The CDR3 reads CASSLGGSLAKNIQYF. Written as DNA, the CDR3 is TGTGCCAGCAGTCTGGGCGGGAGCCTAGCCAAAAACATTCAGTACTTC. This chain joins TRBV11-2 and TRBJ2-4; 7 bases are shared with TRBD2. CDR1 and CDR2 (germline): SGHAT, FQNNGV. The CDR3 is 16 residues long. J lost 0 bases, V lost 6 bases, and 8 bases had no gene match.

The CDR3 sequence: CASSLVQETQYF. CDR3 bases: TGTGCCAGCAGCTTAGTCCAAGAGACCCAGTACTTC. This chain joins TRBV7-6 and TRBJ2-5, with unresolved D. Trimming took 1 base from V and 1 from J, leaving 1 base between them. The CDR3 extends over 12 amino acids. Germline V gene lookup returns CDR1 SGHVS and CDR2 FNYEAQ.

A remark on this clone: At the DNA level, this CDR3 is encoded by other sequences in the same sample as well. V is TRBV7-8 and J is TRBJ2-1, with unresolved D. From germline, CDR1 is SGHVS and CDR2 FQNEAQ. This CDR3 is 11 amino acids long. The V and J ends lost 5 bases and 5 bases respectively, with 4 bases between them. This CDR3 reads CASSLNNEQFF. For the CDR3, the DNA is TGTGCCAGCAGCCTCAACAATGAGCAGTTCTTC.

The rearrangement links TRBV15 to TRBJ2-7; D may be TRBD2 (6 bases). Trimming stripped 1 base from V and 1 base from J, with 8 bases between. Germline CDR1 LNHNV, CDR2 YYDKDF (reference sequence). The CDR3 is 14 residues long. CDR3 nucleotide sequence: TGTGCCACCAGCAGAGGTGGAGGGTCCTACGAGCAGTACTTC. Amino acid sequence: CATSRGGGSYEQYF.

Only one count was recorded for this clone. This chain uses TRBV6-5 with TRBJ1-1; TRBD1 aligns across 11 bases. Per the germline V gene, CDR1 is MNHEY and CDR2 is SVGAGI. The CDR3 is 14 amino acids. V gave up 4 bases and J gave up 6 bases; unmatched junction bases: 4. The DNA for the CDR3 is TGTGCCAGCAGTTCTGGACAGGGGGCCCCTGAAGCTTTCTTT. Its translation is CASSSGQGAPEAFF.

This clone has a handful of counts. This chain links TRBV7-2 with TRBJ2-1, with 10 bases aligning to TRBD2. V shed 5 bases and J 9 bases; nucleotides not matched to a gene: 13. CDR3 length: 16 amino acids. Germline-derived CDR1 and CDR2 are SGHTA and FQGNSA. The CDR3 sequence is CASSPASGSGRGEQFF. CDR3 DNA: TGTGCCAGCAGCCCCGCTAGCGGGAGCGGAAGAGGTGAGCAGTTCTTC. Full variable domain (remainder filled in from reference TRBV7-2 and TRBJ2-1): GAGVSQSPSNKVTEKGKDVELRCDPISGHTALYWYRQSLGQGLEFLIYFQGNSAPDKSGLPSDRFSAERTGGSVSTLTIQRTQQEDSAVYLCASSPASGSGRGEQFFGPGTRLTVL.

The V and J genes are TRBV13 and TRBJ2-7; D is uncertain. Germline CDR1 reads PRHDT; CDR2 reads FYEKMQ (reference sequence). The V and J ends lost 7 bases and 0 bases respectively, with 7 bases between them. The CDR3 runs 12 residues. CDR3 nucleotide sequence: TGTGCCAGCACGCGGCTCTCCTACGAGCAGTACTTC. Its translation is CASTRLSYEQYF.

The rearrangement links TRBV30 to TRBJ1-1; D gene unclear. V was pared by 4 bases and J by 0 bases, with 18 bases between. The CDR3 length is 16 residues. Germline V gives CDR1 GTSNPN, CDR2 SVGIG (reference sequence). The CDR3 region is CAWNPAIGLMNTEAFF. The CDR3 coding sequence is TGTGCCTGGAACCCCGCAATCGGACTGATGAACACTGAAGCTTTCTTT. The variable domain in full, with the rest retrieved from reference TRBV30 and TRBJ1-1, is SQTIHQWPATLVQPVGSPLSLECTVEGTSNPNLYWYRQAAGRGLQLLFYSVGIGQISSEVPQNLSASRPQDRQFILSSKKLLLSDSGFYLCAWNPAIGLMNTEAFFGQGTRLTVV.

The J gene is TRBJ1-2, the V gene TRBV28, with 7 nucleotides matching TRBD1. This CDR3 comprises 15 residues. Trimming removed 4 bases from V and 5 bases from J; junction bases left unmatched: 10. Germline V lookup: CDR1 MDHEN, CDR2 SYDVKM. CDR3 DNA: TGTGCCAGCAGTTCCCAACGACAGGGAATGTATGGCTACACCTTC. Amino acid sequence: CASSSQRQGMYGYTF.

The rearrangement joins TRBV6-5 to TRBJ1-1; TRBD1 agrees at 7 bases. V was pared by 6 bases and J by 7 bases, with 11 bases of the junction left unmatched. Germline V gives CDR1 MNHEY, CDR2 SVGAGI. The CDR3 totals 14 residues. The CDR3: CASRQGTRRDEAFF. Here the CDR3 DNA reads TGTGCCAGCAGACAGGGGACCCGGCGGGATGAAGCTTTCTTT.